These 10 T cell receptor beta chains were all obtained from the same sample, sequenced in a study of T cell changes during pregnancy in multiple sclerosis. The table came from immunoSEQ multiplex PCR; TCRdb's copy has only in-frame clones and leaves some out. The sample contains approximately 49,000 clones, 85% to 95% of which appear only once. The sequenced sample was peripheral blood, obtained after pregnancy. The source of these receptors is a female donor with multiple sclerosis, enrolled in a pregnancy study.

The chain recombines TRBV5-1 with TRBJ1-1, with D possibly TRBD1 on 5 matching bases. The CDR3 extends over 15 amino acids. Per the germline V gene, CDR1 is SGHRS and CDR2 is YFSETQ. Trimming left V 0 bases short and J 5 bases short, with 14 bases between. This CDR3 reads CASSLAGIPGTEAFF. CDR3 sequence (DNA): TGCGCCAGCAGCTTGGCAGGGATCCCTGGGACTGAAGCTTTCTTT. Together with reference TRBV5-1 and TRBJ1-1, the CDR3 gives the full variable domain: KAGVTQTPRYLIKTRGQQVTLSCSPISGHRSVSWYQQTPGQGLQFLFEYFSETQRNKGNFPGRFSGRQFSNSRSEMNVSTLELGDSALYLCASSLAGIPGTEAFFGQGTRLTVV.

J is TRBJ1-2 and V is TRBV4-3; D possibly corresponds to TRBD1 (6 bases). With 0 bases removed from V and 10 bases from J, the gap between germline ends came to 15 bases. Germline V gene data show CDR1 as LGHNA and CDR2 as YSLEER. The CDR3 consists of 14 residues. The CDR3 here is CASSQERQGPSYTF. CDR3 coding DNA: TGCGCCAGCAGCCAAGAACGTCAGGGGCCCTCCTACACCTTC.

The chain is built from TRBV7-2 and TRBJ1-1, with TRBD1 matching over 8 bases. This CDR3 region has 15 residues. With V trimmed by 0 bases and J by 8 bases, 8 bases remained unmatched. Germline values: CDR1 SGHTA, CDR2 FQGNSA. DNA of the CDR3: TGTGCCAGCAGCTTAGCGTGGACTCAGGGGGCCGAAGCTTTCTTT. It encodes CASSLAWTQGAEAFF.

About this clone: The same CDR3 is also encoded by other DNA sequences in this sample. The CDR3 DNA reads TGTGCCAGCAGCCCCGCAGGGGGCAATCAGCCCCAGCATTTT. Protein sequence: CASSPAGGNQPQHF. This chain connects TRBV7-2 to TRBJ1-5; TRBD1 might be the D (6 bases). V was trimmed by 5 bases and J by 2 bases, leaving 10 bases between them. Germline CDR1 reads SGHTA; CDR2 reads FQGNSA. The CDR3 extends over 14 amino acids.

The genes are TRBV10-1 and TRBJ1-5, with 7 bases identical to TRBD1. CDR1 and CDR2 (germline): WNHNN, SYGVQD (reference sequence). This CDR3 region has 14 residues. The junction had 11 bases not matched to a gene; V was cut back by 8 bases and J by 7 bases. The CDR3 loop is CASPDRASGQPQHF. CDR3 sequence (DNA): TGCGCCAGCCCCGACAGGGCAAGCGGCCAGCCCCAGCATTTT.

The chain is built from TRBV10-3 and TRBJ1-3; D might be TRBD1 (5 bases). V lost 4 bases to trimming and J lost 4 bases, with 11 bases between them. CDR3 length: 14 amino acids. The germline V gene has CDR1 ENHRY and CDR2 SYGVKD. CDR3 loop: CAISASGGGNTIYF. Written as DNA, the CDR3 is TGTGCCATCAGTGCATCGGGGGGAGGAAACACCATATATTTT.

CDR3 coding DNA: TGTGCTAGTGCCTCCTCTGGGGCCAACGTCCTGACTTTC. It yields the protein CASASSGANVLTF. The V call is TRBV12-5, the J call TRBJ2-6, with D hard to call. CDR1 and CDR2 from the germline V gene are LGHNT and FRNRAP. CDR3 size: 13 residues. V was trimmed by 7 bases and J by 0 bases, leaving 4 bases between them.

The rearrangement uses TRBV7-2 and TRBJ1-2; possible D gene TRBD1, 5 bases. The germline gives CDR1 SGHTA, CDR2 FQGNSA. This CDR3 region has 16 residues. Trimming shortened V by 0 bases and J by 8 bases, and 19 bases separated the two germline ends. The chain's CDR3 is CASSLAGTGGEEGYTF. CDR3 coding DNA: TGTGCCAGCAGCTTAGCGGGGACCGGGGGGGAAGAGGGCTACACCTTC.

The J gene is TRBJ2-3, the V gene TRBV4-3, with D perhaps matching TRBD1 (6 bases). The V gene lost 1 base and the J gene lost 0 bases, with 14 bases spanning the gap. The CDR3 has 17 amino acids. Germline lookup yields CDR1 LGHNA and CDR2 YSLEER. The CDR3 loop reads CASSQGGHLASTDTQYF. The CDR3 region has the DNA TGCGCCAGCAGCCAAGGGGGACATTTGGCTAGCACAGATACGCAGTATTTT.

The chain is built from TRBV19 and TRBJ1-2; D remains ambiguous. Trimming shortened V by 2 bases and J by 3 bases, and 13 bases separated the two germline ends. The CDR3 is 15 residues long. From germline, CDR1 is LNHDA and CDR2 SQIVND (reference sequence). The CDR3 DNA reads TGTGCCAGTAGTATATCTACTCTGAAACACTATGGCTACACCTTC. Amino acid sequence: CASSISTLKHYGYTF.